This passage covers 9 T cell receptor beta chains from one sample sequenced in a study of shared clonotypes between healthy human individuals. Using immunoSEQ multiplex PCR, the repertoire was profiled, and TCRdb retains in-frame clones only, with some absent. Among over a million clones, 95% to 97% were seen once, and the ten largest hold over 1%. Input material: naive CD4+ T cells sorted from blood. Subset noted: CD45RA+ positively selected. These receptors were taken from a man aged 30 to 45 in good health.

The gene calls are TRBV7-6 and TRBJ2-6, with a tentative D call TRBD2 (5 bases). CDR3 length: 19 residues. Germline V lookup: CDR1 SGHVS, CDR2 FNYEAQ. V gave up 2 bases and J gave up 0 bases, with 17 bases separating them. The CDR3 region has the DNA TGTGCCAGCAGCTTACCGCGTCCGATAGGGAGCTCTGGGGCCAACGTCCTGACTTTC. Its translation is CASSLPRPIGSSGANVLTF.

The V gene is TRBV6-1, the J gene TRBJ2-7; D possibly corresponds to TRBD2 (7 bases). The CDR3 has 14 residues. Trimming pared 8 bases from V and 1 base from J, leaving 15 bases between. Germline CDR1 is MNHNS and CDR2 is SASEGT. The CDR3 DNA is TGTGCCAGCTCCCTGGGGGGGGCGTCCTACGAGCAGTACTTC. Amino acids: CASSLGGASYEQYF.

The CDR3 loop reads CASSLTTSGTYNEQFF. The CDR3 DNA is TGTGCCAGCAGCTTGACTACTAGCGGGACTTACAATGAGCAGTTCTTC. This chain uses TRBV5-4 with TRBJ2-1; 10 bases agree with TRBD2. The CDR3 is 16 residues long. Germline assignment: CDR1 SGHNT and CDR2 YYREEE (reference sequence). V shed 1 base, J shed 4 bases, and the junction held 5 bases outside the gene matches.

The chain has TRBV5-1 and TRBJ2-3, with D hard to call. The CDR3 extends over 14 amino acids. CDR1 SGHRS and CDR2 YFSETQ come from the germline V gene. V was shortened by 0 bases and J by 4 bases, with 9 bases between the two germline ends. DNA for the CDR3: TGCGCCAGCAGCTTGGTAGGGTTCCCAGATACGCAGTATTTT. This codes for CASSLVGFPDTQYF.

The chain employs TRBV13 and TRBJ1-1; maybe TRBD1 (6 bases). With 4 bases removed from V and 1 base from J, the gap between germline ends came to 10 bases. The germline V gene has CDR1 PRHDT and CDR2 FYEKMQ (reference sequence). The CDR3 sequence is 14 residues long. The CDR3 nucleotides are TGTGCCAGCAGCTCTACAGGGAGGAACACTGAAGCTTTCTTT. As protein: CASSSTGRNTEAFF.

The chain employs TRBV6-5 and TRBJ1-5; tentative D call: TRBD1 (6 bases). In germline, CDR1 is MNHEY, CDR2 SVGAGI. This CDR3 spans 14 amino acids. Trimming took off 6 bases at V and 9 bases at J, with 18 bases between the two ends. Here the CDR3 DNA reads TGTGCCAGCAGACCCCAACCAGACAGGCCGCCCCAGCATTTT. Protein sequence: CASRPQPDRPPQHF.

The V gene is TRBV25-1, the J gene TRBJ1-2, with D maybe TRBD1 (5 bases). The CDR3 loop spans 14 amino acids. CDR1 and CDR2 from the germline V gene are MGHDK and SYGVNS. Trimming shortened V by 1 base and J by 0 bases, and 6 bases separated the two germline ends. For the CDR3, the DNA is TGTGCCAGCAGTGAATCGGGGCCTAACTATGGCTACACCTTC. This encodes CASSESGPNYGYTF.

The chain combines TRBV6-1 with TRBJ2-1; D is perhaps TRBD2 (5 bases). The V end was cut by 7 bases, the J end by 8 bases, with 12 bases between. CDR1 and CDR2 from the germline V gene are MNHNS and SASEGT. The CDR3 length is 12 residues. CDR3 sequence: CASTRGVHEQFF. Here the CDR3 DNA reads TGTGCCAGCACACGGGGTGTGCATGAGCAGTTCTTC.

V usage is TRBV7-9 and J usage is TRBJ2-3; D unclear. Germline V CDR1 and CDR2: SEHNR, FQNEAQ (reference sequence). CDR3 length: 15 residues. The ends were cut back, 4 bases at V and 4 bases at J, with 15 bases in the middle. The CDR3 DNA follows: TGTGCCAGCAGCTCCACCCAGAAGACGGCAGATACGCAGTATTTT. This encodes CASSSTQKTADTQYF.